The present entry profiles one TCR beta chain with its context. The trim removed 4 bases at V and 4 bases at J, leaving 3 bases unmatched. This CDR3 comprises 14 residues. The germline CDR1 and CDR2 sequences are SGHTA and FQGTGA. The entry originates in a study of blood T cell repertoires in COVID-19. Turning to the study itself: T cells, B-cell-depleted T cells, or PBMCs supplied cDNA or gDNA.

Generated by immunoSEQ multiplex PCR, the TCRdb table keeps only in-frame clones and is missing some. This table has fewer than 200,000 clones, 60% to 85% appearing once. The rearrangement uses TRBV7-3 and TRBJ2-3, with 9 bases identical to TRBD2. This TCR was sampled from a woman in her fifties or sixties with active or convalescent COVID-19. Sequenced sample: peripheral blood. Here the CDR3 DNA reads TGTGCCAGCAGCTCACTAGCGGGTCCAGATACGCAGTATTTT. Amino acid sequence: CASSSLAGPDTQYF.